The TCR beta chain described here comes from a study of cytomegalovirus exposure and HLA in healthy donors. Generated by immunoSEQ multiplex PCR, the TCRdb table keeps only in-frame clones and is missing some. The sample lists fewer than 250,000 clones, just under 90% occurring once. Of note for this clone: The same CDR3 can be traced to other DNA sequences in this sample.

The CDR3 consists of 13 residues. Trimming pared 4 bases from V and 4 bases from J, leaving 10 bases between. CDR1 MNHEY and CDR2 SVGAGI come from the germline V gene. Sequencing input: PBMCs. The TCR originated in a man aged 18-30 years in good health and CMV-seronegative. V gene TRBV6-5 combines with J gene TRBJ2-5, with D unresolved. CDR3 region: CASSSPGGETQYF. The CDR3 DNA is TGTGCCAGCAGTTCCCCGGGTGGAGAGACCCAGTACTTC.